The 32 T cell receptor beta chains below were found in one sample sequenced in a study of CD8+ T cells in alopecia areata. Reverse transcribed after extraction, RNA yielded cDNA as the sequencing template. TCRdb's table, derived via immunoSEQ multiplex PCR, lists solely in-frame clones and lacks some. The repertoire holds thousands of clones, with about two thirds as singletons. The treatment here: oral pan-JAK inhibitor, 5-10 mg twice daily. Alopecia areata patients provided lesional scalp punch biopsies and peripheral blood, both collected for the study. The sequencing here drew on skin, taken at week 4, from a patient treated with tofacitinib. The source is a human donor with alopecia areata.

About this clone itself: An end of the junction does not agree with germline; a read error may underlie this. The chain couples TRBV29-1 to TRBJ2-1; 8 positions match TRBD2. The CDR3 totals 15 residues. Germline CDR1 and CDR2: SQVTM and ANQGSEA. The CDR3 DNA follows: TGCAGCGTCACGGGTCGGGGGGGGACCTACAATGGGCAGTTCTTC. This encodes CSVTGRGGTYNGQFF.

This clone was seen only a few times. CDR3 nucleotide sequence: TGTGCCAGCAGCCCGCGTATAGGATCCAGGGGCGCGGAAGAAAAACTGTTTTTT. Residues: CASSPRIGSRGAEEKLFF. V usage is TRBV7-9 and J usage is TRBJ1-4; perhaps TRBD1 as D (6 bases). Germline CDR1 is SEHNR and CDR2 is FQNEAQ (reference sequence). Trimming left V 5 bases short and J 8 bases short, with 27 bases between. This CDR3 region has 18 residues.

The chain couples TRBV6-5 to TRBJ1-1, with D unclear. The V gene's germline CDR1 is MNHEY and CDR2 SVGAGI. Trimming left V 6 bases short and J 1 base short, with 12 bases between. CDR3 length: 14 residues. The CDR3 loop reads CASRSISQNTEAFF. CDR3 nucleotide sequence: TGTGCCAGCAGATCAATAAGTCAGAACACTGAAGCTTTCTTT.

This clone was seen a few times. The chain recombines TRBV11-2 with TRBJ2-3; 11 bases align to TRBD2. The CDR3 loop spans 13 amino acids. V was clipped by 2 bases and J by 14 bases; unmatched bases: 6. Germline V gives CDR1 SGHAT, CDR2 FQNNGV. As DNA, the CDR3 is TGTGCCAGCAGCTTACCTAGCGGGGGGCCCCTGTATTTT. This sequence encodes CASSLPSGGPLYF. Looking up the rest from reference TRBV11-2 and TRBJ2-3 gives the full variable domain: EAGVAQSPRYKIIEKRQSVAFWCNPISGHATLYWYQQILGQGPKLLIQFQNNGVVDDSQLPKDRFSAERLKGVDSTLKIQPAKLEDSAVYLCASSLPSGGPLYFGPGTRLTVL.

This chain joins TRBV7-2 and TRBJ2-5; D may be TRBD2 (7 bases). Germline CDR1 and CDR2: SGHTA and FQGNSA. The CDR3 runs to 14 residues. The V gene lost 5 bases and the J gene lost 6 bases, with 16 bases spanning the gap. This chain's CDR3 is CASSPQGGGKTQYF. The CDR3, as DNA: TGTGCCAGCAGCCCCCAGGGAGGGGGGAAGACCCAGTACTTC.

The CDR3 sequence is CASRLIGSYGYTF. As DNA, the CDR3 is TGTGCCAGTAGGCTCATAGGGTCCTATGGCTACACCTTC. This chain connects TRBV19 to TRBJ1-2; D gene unclear. The germline V gene encodes CDR1 LNHDA and CDR2 SQIVND (reference sequence). The CDR3 is 13 amino acids. Between the trimmed V and J ends, which lost 6 bases and 4 bases, there was a span of 12 bases.

This sequence joins TRBV30 and TRBJ1-5; 8 nucleotides align to TRBD1. Germline loops: CDR1 GTSNPN, CDR2 SVGIG (reference sequence). The CDR3 is 12 residues long. Trimming took 6 bases from V and 6 from J; bases not matched to a gene: 4. The CDR3 reads CACKTGGQPQHF. CDR3 DNA sequence: TGTGCCTGCAAAACAGGGGGTCAGCCCCAGCATTTT.

The chain joins TRBV19 to TRBJ2-2, with 7 bases aligning to TRBD1. CDR3 length equals 14 residues. J gave up 7 bases and V 5 bases, and 7 bases lay outside the gene matches. Per the germline V gene, CDR1 is LNHDA and CDR2 is SQIVND (reference sequence). The CDR3 loop is CASSSPGQIGELFF. CDR3 coding DNA: TGTGCCAGTAGTTCTCCGGGACAGATCGGGGAGCTGTTTTTT.

The chain links TRBV7-2 to TRBJ2-1; TRBD2 matches 15 bases. Germline trimming cut 5 bases from V and 8 bases from J; bases unmatched to any gene: 7. Germline V CDR1 and CDR2: SGHTA, FQGNSA. The length of the CDR3 is 16 residues. The CDR3 region is CASSLGLAGGVYEQFF. The CDR3, as DNA: TGTGCCAGCAGCCTCGGACTAGCGGGGGGGGTCTATGAGCAGTTCTTC.

This clone has more than one count but fewer than ten. The J gene is TRBJ1-3, the V gene TRBV29-1, with no clear D. The CDR3 covers 13 residues. The germline V gene encodes CDR1 SQVTM and CDR2 ANQGSEA. With 3 bases removed from V and 6 bases from J, the gap between germline ends came to 12 bases. In DNA, the CDR3 is TGCAGCGTTGAGGATTTTCAGACAAACACCATATATTTT. Protein: CSVEDFQTNTIYF. Based on the CDR3 plus reference TRBV29-1 and TRBJ1-3, the full variable domain is SAVISQKPSRDICQRGTSLTIQCQVDSQVTMMFWYRQQPGQSLTLIATANQGSEATYESGFVIDKFPISRPNLTFSTLTVSNMSPEDSSIYLCSVEDFQTNTIYFGEGSWLTVV.

This chain uses TRBV7-2 with TRBJ2-7, with a tentative D call TRBD1 (6 bases). CDR3 length: 16 amino acids. V was trimmed by 1 base and J by 0 bases, leaving 13 bases between them. Germline values: CDR1 SGHTA, CDR2 FQGNSA. The CDR3 nucleotides read TGTGCCAGCAGCTTAGGCTCTTGGGACAACTCCTACGAGCAGTACTTC. Amino acids: CASSLGSWDNSYEQYF.

This clone was counted a single time. The J gene is TRBJ1-1, the V gene TRBV28, with 7 positions matching TRBD1. Looked up from germline, CDR1 is MDHEN and CDR2 is SYDVKM. The CDR3 covers 16 residues. Trimming cost V 5 bases and J 0 bases; bases outside gene matches: 9. This CDR3 reads CASSPYPDRMNTEAFF. The CDR3 region has the DNA TGTGCCAGCAGTCCGTACCCGGACAGGATGAACACTGAAGCTTTCTTT.

The table lists this clone with a count of one. This chain connects TRBV5-6 to TRBJ1-4; no clear D. The CDR3 runs 14 residues. V was shortened by 0 bases and J by 7 bases, with 10 bases between the two germline ends. Germline V lookup: CDR1 SGHDT, CDR2 YYEEEE. The CDR3 nucleotides are TGTGCCAGCAGCTTGGTGTCGAGCGTTGAAAAACTGTTTTTT. Its translation is CASSLVSSVEKLFF. The whole variable domain, remainder taken from reference TRBV5-6 and TRBJ1-4, is DAGVTQSPTHLIKTRGQQVTLRCSPKSGHDTVSWYQQALGQGPQFIFQYYEEEERQRGNFPDRFSGHQFPNYSSELNVNALLLGDSALYLCASSLVSSVEKLFFGSGTQLSVL.

This chain uses TRBV19 with TRBJ1-5; D gene unclear. V gave up 7 bases and J gave up 0 bases, with 7 bases separating them. This CDR3 spans 13 amino acids. The germline V gene has CDR1 LNHDA and CDR2 SQIVND (reference sequence). The CDR3 sequence is CASTPYSNQPQHF. CDR3 nucleotides: TGTGCCAGTACGCCATATAGCAATCAGCCCCAGCATTTT.

This clone was recorded once. DNA of the CDR3: TGTGCCAGCAGCCCCCACACGCGCACCGGGGAGCTGTTTTTT. Translated: CASSPHTRTGELFF. The genes are TRBV7-9 and TRBJ2-2; D unresolved. Germline V gene data show CDR1 as SEHNR and CDR2 as FQNEAQ (reference sequence). V dropped 5 bases and J dropped 4 bases, with 11 bases sitting between them. The CDR3 is 14 residues long.

The chain combines TRBV5-1 with TRBJ2-3; D remains ambiguous. Per the germline V gene, CDR1 is SGHRS and CDR2 is YFSETQ. The CDR3 totals 15 residues. V was trimmed by 0 bases and J by 3 bases, leaving 11 bases between them. CDR3 DNA sequence: TGCGCCAGCAGCTTGGAACCCTTAGCAACAGATACGCAGTATTTT. Protein: CASSLEPLATDTQYF.

The chain links TRBV2 to TRBJ2-7; D remains ambiguous. Looked up from germline, CDR1 is SNHLY and CDR2 is FYNNEI. This CDR3 comprises 13 residues. Trimming took off 7 bases at V and 4 bases at J, with 14 bases between the two ends. CDR3 coding DNA: TGTGCCAGCATTCAAGTAGGTCTTTACGAGCAGTACTTC. The encoded protein is CASIQVGLYEQYF.

Notes on this clone: Other DNA sequences from this sample encode an identical CDR3 as well. The V call is TRBV7-9, the J call TRBJ1-1; tentative D call: TRBD1 (5 bases). V was shortened by 5 bases and J by 4 bases, with 14 bases between the two germline ends. This CDR3 region has 14 residues. Germline V CDR1 and CDR2: SEHNR, FQNEAQ (reference sequence). In nucleotides, the CDR3 is TGTGCCAGCAGCCGAGGAATGGGGGGCACTGAAGCTTTCTTT. It is translated as CASSRGMGGTEAFF.

This clone was observed a few times. This chain links TRBV7-6 with TRBJ2-3, with 15 positions matching TRBD2. CDR3 length equals 18 residues. Trimming cost V 4 bases and J 3 bases; bases outside gene matches: 8. Per germline, CDR1 SGHVS and CDR2 FNYEAQ. The DNA for the CDR3 is TGTGCCAGCAGCTCTAGGACTAGCGGGAGGGCCGGGACAGATACGCAGTATTTT. This gives the protein CASSSRTSGRAGTDTQYF.

CDR3 in DNA: TGCGCCAGCAGCCTGGGGACAGGAGGCAATCAGCCCCAGCATTTT. It codes for CASSLGTGGNQPQHF. The gene calls are TRBV5-1 and TRBJ1-5; 8 positions agree with TRBD1. Germline trimming cut 4 bases from V and 2 bases from J; bases unmatched to any gene: 5. Germline V gene data show CDR1 as SGHRS and CDR2 as YFSETQ. This CDR3 spans 15 amino acids.

The chain joins TRBV19 to TRBJ2-7; no firm D call. Between the trimmed V and J ends, which lost 3 bases and 3 bases, there was a span of 12 bases. Germline CDR1 reads LNHDA; CDR2 reads SQIVND (reference sequence). The CDR3 loop spans 14 amino acids. The CDR3 nucleotides read TGTGCCAGTAGTATTCGAGACCAGATCTACGAGCAGTACTTC. This codes for CASSIRDQIYEQYF.

V gene TRBV19 combines with J gene TRBJ1-5; a possible D gene is TRBD1 (6 bases). This CDR3 spans 15 amino acids. Per germline, CDR1 LNHDA and CDR2 SQIVND (reference sequence). V dropped 5 bases and J dropped 0 bases, with 11 bases sitting between them. The CDR3 protein is CASSVRQVSNQPQHF. The DNA of the CDR3 is TGTGCCAGTAGTGTACGACAGGTTAGCAATCAGCCCCAGCATTTT.

This clone occurred a few times. The DNA for the CDR3 is TGTGCCAGCAGCTCGATAATGAACACTGAAGCTTTCTTT. Its translation: CASSSIMNTEAFF. The rearrangement links TRBV5-7 to TRBJ1-1, with unresolved D. TRBV5-7 is an ORF; its function is uncertain. The CDR3 runs 13 residues. V was cut by 3 bases and J by 0 bases, with 6 bases left in between.

The chain recombines TRBV6-5 with TRBJ2-2, with D perhaps TRBD1 (5 bases). The CDR3 extends over 15 amino acids. Deletions cut 1 base from V and 6 bases from J, with 12 bases between. Germline loops: CDR1 MNHEY, CDR2 SVGAGI. CDR3 sequence (DNA): TGTGCCAGCAGTTACTATCCCGACAGCGCCGGGGAGCTGTTTTTT. Translation gives CASSYYPDSAGELFF.

This clone appeared a few times. J is TRBJ2-3 and V is TRBV19; D is ambiguous. V was trimmed by 6 bases and J by 4 bases, leaving 11 bases between them. This CDR3 comprises 13 residues. Germline V CDR1 and CDR2: LNHDA, SQIVND (reference sequence). CDR3 region: CASRIADSDTQYF. The CDR3 DNA sequence: TGTGCCAGTAGAATTGCAGATTCAGATACGCAGTATTTT.

V and J are TRBV19 and TRBJ1-5, with D possibly TRBD1 on 5 matching bases. This CDR3 is 18 amino acids long. CDR1 is LNHDA and CDR2 is SQIVND in the germline V gene (reference sequence). The V end was cut by 3 bases, the J end by 7 bases, with 25 bases between. DNA for the CDR3: TGTGCCAGTAGTATTGAGGGGTTTGACGTCGAGCTGATCCAGCCCCAGCATTTT. It encodes CASSIEGFDVELIQPQHF.

Here the CDR3 reads CASSPPPQNTEAFF. CDR3 DNA: TGTGCCAGCAGCCCCCCTCCCCAGAACACTGAAGCTTTCTTT. The chain combines TRBV7-9 with TRBJ1-1, with D unclear. The CDR3 is made up of 14 amino acids. Germline CDR1 reads SEHNR; CDR2 reads FQNEAQ (reference sequence). V lost 5 bases and J 1 base, leaving 11 bases between the germline ends.

The gene calls are TRBV4-2 and TRBJ2-1; TRBD2 aligns across 10 bases. This CDR3 is 16 amino acids long. V trimming: 0 bases; J trimming: 2 bases; junction bases outside the gene matches: 1. Per germline, CDR1 LGHNA and CDR2 YNFKEQ. The CDR3 bases are TGTGCCAGCAGCCAAGAAGCGGGGGGGACCTACAATGAGCAGTTCTTC. Protein: CASSQEAGGTYNEQFF.

The CDR3 loop is CASSQSRGQQYF. In DNA, the CDR3 is TGTGCCAGCAGCCAGTCCCGCGGTCAGCAGTACTTC. The chain uses TRBV11-2 and TRBJ2-7; no definite D call. V was shortened by 5 bases and J by 8 bases, with 13 bases between the two germline ends. CDR1 SGHAT and CDR2 FQNNGV come from the germline V gene. The CDR3 sequence is 12 residues long.

The rearrangement uses TRBV19 and TRBJ1-2; 9 positions agree with TRBD1. The CDR3 is 16 residues long. The V gene end was trimmed by 6 bases and the J gene end by 1 base; junction bases not matched to a gene: 9. CDR1 is LNHDA, CDR2 SQIVND, per germline (reference sequence). CDR3 loop: CASRPGGQGNNYGYTF. DNA for the CDR3: TGTGCCAGTAGACCCGGGGGACAGGGAAATAACTATGGCTACACCTTC. Full variable domain (remainder filled in from reference TRBV19 and TRBJ1-2): DGGITQSPKYLFRKEGQNVTLSCEQNLNHDAMYWYRQDPGQGLRLIYYSQIVNDFQKGDIAEGYSVSREKKESFPLTVTSAQKNPTAFYLCASRPGGQGNNYGYTFGSGTRLTVV.

J is TRBJ1-1 and V is TRBV5-1; TRBD1 might be the D (5 bases). The CDR3 covers 16 residues. Germline CDR1 and CDR2: SGHRS and YFSETQ. Trimming cost V 4 bases and J 1 base, with 17 bases left between them. The CDR3 loop is CASSPGGAGANTEAFF. CDR3 DNA: TGCGCCAGCAGCCCGGGGGGAGCTGGGGCGAACACTGAAGCTTTCTTT.

The chain recombines TRBV29-1 with TRBJ1-2; D gene uncertain. The CDR3 has 16 amino acids. Germline V gene sequence: CDR1 SQVTM, CDR2 ANQGSEA. With 2 bases removed from V and 4 bases from J, the gap between germline ends came to 20 bases. The CDR3, as DNA: TGCAGCGTTGAAAATCCCCCCCGGGGAGGTGGCTATGGCTACACCTTC. Its translation: CSVENPPRGGGYGYTF.